This TCR beta chain was captured by sequencing in a study of brain metastases from non-small cell lung cancer. Points on this clone: Antigen unknown.

Germline lookup yields CDR1 WSHSY and CDR2 SAAADI. The CDR3 covers 12 residues. Trimming stripped 8 bases from V and 6 bases from J, with 14 bases between. This table comes from immunoSEQ multiplex PCR, and its TCRdb copy is limited to in-frame clones, with some not included. Of thousands of clones listed, around 86% are singletons. Broader study findings: T-cell clones appeared expanded in 60% to 75% of brain metastases relative to matched primary tumors. TCR repertoires overlapped largely between brain metastases and matched primaries.

The chain recombines TRBV10-2 with TRBJ2-7; D not resolved. The origin of this receptor is a donor at least 40 years old with non-small cell lung cancer. Sample: primary lung tumor tissue. The CDR3 DNA reads as TGCGCCAGCCAAAGCAAGTGGGGCGAGCAGTACTTC. Its protein product is CASQSKWGEQYF.